This TCR beta chain was profiled in a study of cytomegalovirus exposure and HLA in healthy donors. Study-level background: HLA-typed donors contributed around 85 million unique TCRs, which were held in an early data release. Study-wide results and limits: CMV serostatus was the only recorded immune exposure for donors.

The length of the CDR3 is 14 residues. Germline V CDR1 and CDR2: LNHDA, SQIVND (reference sequence). Trimming took 3 bases from V and 7 from J; bases not matched to a gene: 3. As for this clone: Its target is unknown.

A multiplex PCR was run with 60 Vbeta primers and 13 Jbeta primers. In the original processing: Later, an analysis found about 83 million unique TCR beta chains, and 9.5 million to 11 million of these were shared. Assay used: immunoSEQ multiplex PCR; TCRdb lists only in-frame clones, some missing. V and J calls and clone size are given by that table; D and trimming were obtained from the DNA. Among 100,000 or so clones listed, 65% to 90% were seen once. Source material: PBMCs. The chain employs TRBV19 and TRBJ1-6, with 7 bases matching TRBD1. The TCR originated in a man aged 25 to 40 in good health and CMV-seropositive. CDR3 loop: CASSIGDRNSPLHF. In DNA form, the CDR3 reads TGTGCCAGTAGTATTGGGGACAGAAATTCACCCCTCCACTTT.